A single sample gave rise to the 17 T cell receptor beta chains below, sequenced in a study of T-cell memory formation after mild COVID-19. TCRdb itself ran the 5' RACE reads through MiXCR, one entry per CDR3 protein. The sample has 150,000 to 200,000 distinct CDR3 sequences, about a fifth seen once. The sequenced sample was PBMCs or a T cell subset sorted from them (not recorded which). The receptors come from an adult woman who had mild COVID-19 (a few samples of this study predate the infection). Cell type and time point are not known.

The chain couples TRBV5-4 to TRBJ1-2; D gene unclear. The CDR3 totals 15 residues. Germline assignment: CDR1 SGHNT and CDR2 YYREEE (reference sequence). The V end lost 0 bases, the J end lost 0 bases, and 9 bases lay between the germline ends. The CDR3 region is CASSLGPPSNYGYTF. CDR3 DNA: TGTGCCAGCAGCTTGGGGCCCCCTTCTAACTATGGCTACACCTTC.

This clonotype has just a few counts. The V call is TRBV12-3 or TRBV12-4, the J call TRBJ2-2; D unclear. The CDR3 consists of 11 residues. Deletions cut 10 bases from V and 4 bases from J, with 7 bases between. Written as DNA, the CDR3 is TGTGCCATCCACAGCACCGGGGAGCTGTTTTTT. This gives the protein CAIHSTGELFF.

In DNA form, the CDR3 reads TGTGCCAGCAGTCACCTCTTAGCGGGAGAGTCCAATGAGCAGTTCTTC. This sequence encodes CASSHLLAGESNEQFF. J is TRBJ2-1 and V is TRBV12-3 or TRBV12-4, with TRBD2 identical over 9 bases. Losses at the gene ends were 5 bases for V and 6 bases for J; bases not matched to a gene: 11. The CDR3 consists of 16 residues.

This clonotype has more than one count but fewer than ten. The CDR3 region has the DNA TGCAGCGTTTTTACCCGGGACAGGGGATTCGAGCAGTACTTC. This gives the protein CSVFTRDRGFEQYF. This chain connects TRBV29-1 to TRBJ2-7; TRBD1 agrees at 10 bases. This CDR3 has 14 residues. V was clipped by 5 bases and J by 6 bases; unmatched bases: 10. Germline-derived CDR1 and CDR2 are SQVTM and ANQGSEA.

V and J are TRBV9 and TRBJ2-7, with 9 bases aligning to TRBD2. The ends lost 3 bases at V and 3 bases at J; junction bases unmatched: 4. Looked up from germline, CDR1 is SGDLS and CDR2 is YYNGEE. CDR3 size: 14 residues. The CDR3 sequence is CASSEFSGSYEQYF. CDR3 coding DNA: TGTGCCAGCAGCGAATTTAGCGGGAGCTACGAGCAGTACTTC.

This clonotype turned up a few times. The V call is TRBV5-1, the J call TRBJ1-1; D is unresolved. Germline CDR1 SGHRS, CDR2 YFSETQ. The CDR3 is 14 amino acids. V was pared by 2 bases and J by 2 bases, with 10 bases between. This CDR3 reads CASSFRTDNTEAFF. In DNA form, the CDR3 reads TGCGCCAGCAGCTTCCGGACGGACAACACTGAAGCTTTCTTT.

This chain uses TRBV7-6 with TRBJ2-7, with TRBD1 matching 7 bases. With 5 bases clipped from V and 3 bases from J, the junction kept 10 bases outside the gene matches. Germline CDR1 and CDR2: SGHVS and FNYEAQ. This CDR3 spans 15 amino acids. The CDR3 nucleotides are TGTGCCAGCAGCCCCTTTCCGGGACAGCACTACGAGCAGTACTTC. This encodes CASSPFPGQHYEQYF.

This chain connects TRBV5-8 to TRBJ2-2; D possibly matches TRBD1 or TRBD2 (5 bases each). V dropped 3 bases and J dropped 5 bases, with 23 bases sitting between them. CDR1 and CDR2 (germline): SGHTS, YDEGEE. There are 18 residues in the CDR3. CDR3 in DNA: TGTGCCAGCAGCTCCTCTACCCGGACGTCCTGGGGGACCGGGGAGCTGTTTTTT. It translates to CASSSSTRTSWGTGELFF.

This clonotype was detected a few times. This chain links TRBV6-1 with TRBJ2-1, with TRBD2 identical over 14 bases. Germline lookup yields CDR1 MNHNS and CDR2 SASEGT. CDR3 length equals 16 residues. V gave up 5 bases and J gave up 12 bases; unmatched junction bases: 12. The CDR3: CASSPLAGLAGDPQFF. CDR3 sequence (DNA): TGTGCCAGCAGTCCCCTAGCGGGACTAGCGGGAGACCCGCAGTTCTTC.

CDR3 sequence reads: CASSLGGGPYQETQYF. The CDR3 DNA sequence: TGTGCCAGCAGCTTAGGCGGGGGGCCGTACCAAGAGACCCAGTACTTC. This rearrangement joins TRBV7-8 to TRBJ2-5; 8 positions agree with TRBD2. CDR1 is SGHVS, CDR2 FQNEAQ, per germline. This CDR3 has 16 residues. With V trimmed by 1 base and J by 0 bases, 4 bases remained unmatched.

There are a few counts of this clonotype. This chain uses TRBV6-2 or TRBV6-3 with TRBJ1-5; D gene ambiguous. CDR1 and CDR2 from the germline V gene are MNHEY and SVGEGT. The CDR3 has 15 amino acids. V dropped 5 bases and J dropped 0 bases, with 11 bases sitting between them. CDR3 DNA: TGTGCCAGCAGTCCCCCGGGGTATAGCAATCAGCCCCAGCATTTT. Protein: CASSPPGYSNQPQHF.

This clonotype has only a few counts. The V gene is TRBV2, the J gene TRBJ2-1; D may match TRBD1 or TRBD2 (5 bases each). Looked up from germline, CDR1 is SNHLY and CDR2 is FYNNEI. The CDR3 totals 11 residues. Trimming left V 6 bases short and J 14 bases short, with 14 bases between. The chain's CDR3 is CASSRDRWEFF. CDR3 nucleotides: TGTGCCAGCAGCCGGGACCGTTGGGAGTTCTTC.

This chain links TRBV20-1 with TRBJ2-7; D not resolved. V was cut by 3 bases and J by 7 bases, with 13 bases left in between. Germline CDR1 is DFQATT and CDR2 is SNEGSKA (reference sequence). The CDR3 extends over 12 amino acids. CDR3 protein: CSARDGRREQYF. The CDR3 DNA follows: TGCAGTGCTAGGGACGGCCGTAGAGAGCAGTACTTC.

J is TRBJ2-1 and V is TRBV5-1, with TRBD2 matching 9 bases. The junction had 12 bases not matched to a gene; V was cut back by 5 bases and J by 6 bases. Germline loops: CDR1 SGHRS, CDR2 YFSETQ. The CDR3 runs 16 residues. CDR3 region: CASRDSGGRALNEQFF. DNA for the CDR3: TGCGCCAGCAGGGATTCCGGCGGGAGGGCGCTCAATGAGCAGTTCTTC.

This clonotype has just a few counts. The gene calls are TRBV5-1 and TRBJ2-1; 8 bases are shared with TRBD2. The CDR3 is 15 residues long. Germline trimming cut 1 base from V and 10 bases from J; bases unmatched to any gene: 10. The germline CDR1 and CDR2 sequences are SGHRS and YFSETQ. The CDR3: CASSLLAGSPQEQFF. The CDR3 DNA reads TGCGCCAGCAGCTTGCTAGCGGGCAGCCCCCAGGAGCAGTTCTTC.

This clonotype was seen a handful of times. The genes are TRBV6-5 and TRBJ1-1; 9 bases align to TRBD1. V shed 5 bases, J shed 5 bases, and the junction held 9 bases outside the gene matches. The CDR3 loop spans 15 amino acids. Per germline, CDR1 MNHEY and CDR2 SVGAGI. DNA of the CDR3: TGTGCCAGCAGTGTGACAGGGGGGATGGGGACTGAAGCTTTCTTT. Amino acid sequence: CASSVTGGMGTEAFF.

This clonotype was seen more than once but under ten times. The J gene is TRBJ2-7, the V gene TRBV6-5; D ambiguous. The V gene lost 2 bases and the J gene lost 7 bases, with 12 bases spanning the gap. Germline V lookup: CDR1 MNHEY, CDR2 SVGAGI. The CDR3 sequence is 13 residues long. The CDR3 loop reads CASSYQGGDEQYF. As DNA, the CDR3 is TGTGCCAGCAGTTACCAAGGTGGGGATGAGCAGTACTTC.